A selection of T cell receptor beta chains follows, all from one sample in a study of molecular identifiers for immune sequencing clone quantification. Using its own MiXCR run on the PCR reads, TCRdb lists one record per CDR3 protein. This sample yields about 54,000 distinct CDR3 sequences, of which about 23% are seen a single time; 1.5% to 2% belongs to the top ten. Sequencing input: naive CD8+ T cells from blood, with Jurkat cell RNA spiked in. Receptors were obtained from a human donor in good health. Some libraries in this study had Jurkat cell RNA spiked in. Both conserved end residues are part of each CDR3. The D gene is left open where the match is weak. Rows may omit the clone size; those that give it use once, few, many or a size class.

d_gene	abundance	v_gene	j_gene	CDR3nt	CDR3aa
.	many	TRBV14	TRBJ2-7	TGTGCCAGCAGCCAGTCGGGGTTGCGGGACGGATATTTCTACGAGCAGTACTTC	CASSQSGLRDGYFYEQYF
.	many	TRBV11-2	TRBJ2-1	TGTGCCAGCAACCAAGCCGGGACCCCCTACACGGGGCAGTTCTTC	CASNQAGTPYTGQFF
.	.	TRBV4-3	TRBJ1-5	TGCGCCAGCAGCCAAGATTGGGCAGAAAATCAGCCCCAGCATTTT	CASSQDWAENQPQHF
.	many	TRBV7-8	TRBJ1-1	TGTGCCAGCAGCCCCAGTCGGAGGACTGAAGCTTTCTTT	CASSPSRRTEAFF
.	.	TRBV5-1	TRBJ2-7	TGCGCCAGCAGCTTGGCCACACCTTATTACGAGCAGTACTTC	CASSLATPYYEQYF
.	many	TRBV10-3	TRBJ2-7	TGTGCCATCAGTGAGTCGATTGCGGGGACCTACGAGCAGTACTTC	CAISESIAGTYEQYF
.	many	TRBV23-1	TRBJ2-7	TGCGCCAGAGGCCCCGGGCCCCCCTTCTCCTACGAGCAGTACTTC	CARGPGPPFSYEQYF
TRBD2	few	TRBV12-3/TRBV12-4	TRBJ2-5	TGTGCCAGCAGTTCGCGGGGACTAGCGGGGGGCAAAGAGACCCAGTACTTC	CASSSRGLAGGKETQYF
.	many	TRBV6-1	TRBJ2-5	TGTGCCAGCAGGGTCTACCAAGAGACCCAGTACTTC	CASRVYQETQYF
TRBD2	many	TRBV7-2	TRBJ2-7	TGTGCCAGCAGCCTGACTAGCGGATGGTACGAGCAGTACTTC	CASSLTSGWYEQYF
TRBD1	many	TRBV16	TRBJ2-3	TGTGCCAGCAGCCCAGAAACAGGGGCGAGCACAGATACGCAGTATTTT	CASSPETGASTDTQYF
.	.	TRBV27	TRBJ2-7	TGTGCCAGCAGTTTAAGTCCCGCCGTGGCGAGGGTGCAGTACTTC	CASSLSPAVARVQYF
TRBD1	many	TRBV6-4	TRBJ1-5	TGTGCCAGCAGTTCTTACCCCGGGACAGGGAGTAATTCAGCGCCCCAGCATTTT	CASSSYPGTGSNSAPQHF
.	.	TRBV3-1	TRBJ2-1	TGTGCCAGCAGCCAAGTTTTGGGGGACAATGAGCAGTTCTTC	CASSQVLGDNEQFF
.	many	TRBV12-3/TRBV12-4	TRBJ1-1	TGTGCCAGCAGTTCCTCGGGTTACACTGAAGCTTTCTTT	CASSSSGYTEAFF
.	many	TRBV12-3/TRBV12-4	TRBJ1-5	TGTGCCAGCAGTTTGGGCGACTCGAATCAGCCCCAGCATTTT	CASSLGDSNQPQHF
TRBD1	few	TRBV19	TRBJ1-1	TGTGCCAGTAGGGAGGGTGACAGGGGGATCACTGAAGCTTTCTTT	CASREGDRGITEAFF
.	many	TRBV24-1	TRBJ2-1	TGTGCCACCAGCCCTACTAGCAACTACAATGAGCAGTTCTTC	CATSPTSNYNEQFF
.	many	TRBV13	TRBJ2-7	TGTGCCAGCAGCCCCGGCCTCAAGTACGAGCAGTACTTC	CASSPGLKYEQYF
TRBD1	few	TRBV19	TRBJ1-1	TGTGCCAGTAGTATGGGGACAGCTATGAACACTGAAGCTTTCTTT	CASSMGTAMNTEAFF
TRBD2	.	TRBV4-3	TRBJ2-1	TGCGCCAGCAGCCAAGATAGCGGGAGCTCCTACAATGGGCAGTTCTTC	CASSQDSGSSYNGQFF
.	.	TRBV27	TRBJ1-5	TGTGCCAGCAGTTTATTGACCCCCCAAGGGGTTAATCAGCCCCAGCATTTT	CASSLLTPQGVNQPQHF
.	medium-sized	TRBV29-1	TRBJ2-4	TGCAGCGTTGAATACAGCAGTATTCAGTACTTC	CSVEYSSIQYF
.	many	TRBV6-2/TRBV6-3	TRBJ2-3	TGTGCCAGCAGTTACTCAATCCCGGACTTGCGGTATTTT	CASSYSIPDLRYF
.	many	TRBV7-9	TRBJ1-4	TGTGCCAGCAGCTCATCCTTGGCAGAAAAACTGTTTTTT	CASSSSLAEKLFF
.	many	TRBV7-9	TRBJ1-2	TGTGCCAGCAGCTTGGCTATGTCCGAGGTTCCCAACGGAGGTGGCTACACCTTC	CASSLAMSEVPNGGGYTF
TRBD1	many	TRBV2	TRBJ2-4	TGTGCCAGCAGTGAGGACAGGGCGGGCATTCAGTACTTC	CASSEDRAGIQYF
.	many	TRBV5-6	TRBJ2-7	TGTGCCAGCAGCTTGGTGCAGGCGAGCTCCTACGAGCAGTACTTC	CASSLVQASSYEQYF
.	many	TRBV3-1	TRBJ2-3	TGTGCCAGCAGCCCCCCGACTGTGCGAAGCACAGATACGCAGTATTTT	CASSPPTVRSTDTQYF
.	.	TRBV18	TRBJ1-1	TGTGCCAGCTCACCACCAGGGGTGAGCGCCGAAGCTTTCTTT	CASSPPGVSAEAFF
.	many	TRBV19	TRBJ2-3	TGTGCCAGTAGACTGGCAGATACGCAGTATTTT	CASRLADTQYF
.	few	TRBV29-1	TRBJ2-7	TGCAGCTTCAGCGGCCGCCTAGGGAACGAGCAGTACTTC	CSFSGRLGNEQYF
TRBD1	.	TRBV4-1	TRBJ2-7	TGCGCCAGCAGCCAAACCCGGACAGGGTATCTCTACGAGCAGTACTTC	CASSQTRTGYLYEQYF
.	many	TRBV6-2/TRBV6-3	TRBJ2-1	TGTGCCAGCAGCCCCCCATTAGGGGGAAGCTCCTACAATGAGCAGTTCTTC	CASSPPLGGSSYNEQFF
.	many	TRBV19	TRBJ2-7	TGTGCCAGTAGTATAGTCCCGGATTCCTACGAGCAGTACTTC	CASSIVPDSYEQYF
.	many	TRBV14	TRBJ1-2	TGTGCCAGCAGCAACACAGGGATGGACTATGGCTACACCTTC	CASSNTGMDYGYTF
TRBD2	many	TRBV5-4	TRBJ2-4	TGTGCCAGCAGCTATGGACTAGCGGGGGTAAACATTCAGTACTTC	CASSYGLAGVNIQYF
.	.	TRBV7-9	TRBJ1-5	TGTGCCAGCTGTTCCGGGACTGGGGGCTTTCAGCCCCAGCATTTT	CASCSGTGGFQPQHF
.	many	TRBV29-1	TRBJ1-1	TGCAGCGTTGAGACAAGCATGAACACTGAAGCTTTCTTT	CSVETSMNTEAFF
TRBD2	.	TRBV13	TRBJ2-5	TGTGCCAGCAGCCGGGAGGTTGAGGGGATCCAAGAGACCCAGTACTTC	CASSREVEGIQETQYF
TRBD2	many	TRBV7-2	TRBJ2-7	TGTGCCAGCAGCTTAGATTCTCTAGCGGGGGGGGCCTCCTACGAGCAGTACTTC	CASSLDSLAGGASYEQYF
.	many	TRBV28	TRBJ2-3	TGTGCCAGCAGTTTGAGCGGCTTCACAGATACGCAGTATTTT	CASSLSGFTDTQYF